The text below deals with one T cell receptor (beta chain). Clones were sequenced by immunoSEQ multiplex PCR, and TCRdb holds only the in-frame ones, with some missing. Among 35,000 to 50,000 clones listed, 85% to 90% were seen once. The CDR3 loop spans 12 amino acids. Germline assignment: CDR1 LNHDA and CDR2 SQIVND (reference sequence). V was clipped by 5 bases and J by 6 bases, with 8 bases between them. The sample comes from a study of blood T cell repertoires in COVID-19. Sequencing was carried out using peripheral blood. This chain connects TRBV19 to TRBJ2-1; TRBD2 is a possible D gene (5 bases). The sequence came from a human donor in a cohort sampled during active COVID-19. CDR3 nucleotides: TGTGCCAGTAGTCGGGGTTTCAATGAGCAGTTCTTC. This sequence encodes CASSRGFNEQFF.